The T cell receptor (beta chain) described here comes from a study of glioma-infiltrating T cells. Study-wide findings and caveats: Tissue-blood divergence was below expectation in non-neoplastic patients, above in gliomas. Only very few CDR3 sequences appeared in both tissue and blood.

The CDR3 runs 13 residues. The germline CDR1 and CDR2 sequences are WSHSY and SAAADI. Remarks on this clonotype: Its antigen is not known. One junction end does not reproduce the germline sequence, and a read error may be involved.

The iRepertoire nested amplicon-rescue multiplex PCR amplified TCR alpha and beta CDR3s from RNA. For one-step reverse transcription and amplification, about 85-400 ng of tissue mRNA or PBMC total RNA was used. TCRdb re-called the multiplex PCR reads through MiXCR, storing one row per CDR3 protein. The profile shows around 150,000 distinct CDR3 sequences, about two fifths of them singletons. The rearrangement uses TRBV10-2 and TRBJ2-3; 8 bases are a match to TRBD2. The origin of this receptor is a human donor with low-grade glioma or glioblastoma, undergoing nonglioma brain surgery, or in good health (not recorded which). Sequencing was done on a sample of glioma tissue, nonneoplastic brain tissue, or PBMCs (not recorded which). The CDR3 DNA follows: TGTGCCAGCCGACTAGCGCGCACAGATACGCAGTATTTT. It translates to CASRLARTDTQYF.